Presented here are 26 T cell receptor beta chains from one specimen sequenced in a study of CXCR3-negative and CXCR3-positive naive CD8 T cells (dated by TCRdb to 2018 to 2020). The instrument given in TCRdb is NextSeq 550. The Human TCR Profiling Kit (MiLaboratory) was used to prepare UMI-labeled 5' RACE TRB cDNA libraries. Through TCRdb reprocessing, the reads give one entry per CDR3 protein sequence; DNA is omitted. The sample table on file contains tens of thousands of distinct CDR3 sequences. The ten most abundant clones make up roughly 0.59% of the sample. General study outcomes and caveats: Compared with CXCR3-negative naive cells, CXCR3-positive naive cells had TRB CDR3s with higher hydrophobicity (lower Kidera factor 4), lower energy, and higher strength and volume indices.

These TCRs' antigens remain unknown. Source material: naive CXCR3+ CD8+ T cells from blood. Interpreted using the paper, the cell subset or site label stands for: CD45RO-CCR7+CD27+CD95- naive CD8+ T cells expressing CXCR3 (TNR3+). The source of these receptors is a human donor in good health. Some clones in this sample may be carry-over from other donors' samples.

The rearrangement links TRBV6-5 to TRBJ2-1. Germline V CDR1 and CDR2: MNHEY, SVGAGI. The CDR3 is 14 residues long. CDR3: CASSLTTAGEEQFF.

The chain carries TRBV4-2 and TRBJ2-7; TCRdb names TRBD1, which stays unverified in the absence of DNA. Germline V lookup: CDR1 LGHNA, CDR2 YNFKEQ. The CDR3 totals 16 residues. This chain's CDR3 is CASSQDRGARSYEQYF.

The gene calls are TRBV12-3 or TRBV12-4 and TRBJ2-2. The CDR3 has 16 amino acids. The CDR3 sequence is CASSLGDTRYTGELFF.

The chain employs TRBV5-6 and TRBJ2-5; TCRdb proposes TRBD1, but this gene call is untestable without DNA. Germline CDR1 and CDR2: SGHDT and YYEEEE. The length of the CDR3 is 14 residues. Here the CDR3 reads CASSLGDGKETQYF.

V usage is TRBV18 and J usage is TRBJ2-5. CDR1 and CDR2 from the germline V gene are KGHSH and LQKENI. The CDR3 sequence is 15 residues long. CDR3 in amino acids: CASSPQGSTQETQYF.

This chain connects TRBV3-1 to TRBJ1-1; TCRdb picks TRBD1, but there is no DNA to check that call. The CDR3 runs 15 residues. Germline-derived CDR1 and CDR2 are LGHDT and YNNKEL (reference sequence). This CDR3 is CASSQVGQGTIEAFF. Together with reference TRBV3-1 and TRBJ1-1, the CDR3 gives the full variable domain: DTAVSQTPKYLVTQMGNDKSIKCEQNLGHDTMYWYKQDSKKFLKIMFSYNNKELIINETVPNRFSPKSPDKAHLNLHINSLELGDSAVYFCASSQVGQGTIEAFFGQGTRLTVV.

This chain's CDR3 is CSVEVGNTGELFF. This chain joins TRBV29-1 and TRBJ2-2. Per the germline V gene, CDR1 is SQVTM and CDR2 is ANQGSEA. The CDR3 runs 13 residues.

The chain combines TRBV9 with TRBJ2-2. There are 12 residues in the CDR3. Germline values: CDR1 SGDLS, CDR2 YYNGEE. The CDR3 sequence is CASSVVPGELFF.

The chain has TRBV28 and TRBJ1-5. This CDR3 comprises 15 residues. Germline V lookup: CDR1 MDHEN, CDR2 SYDVKM. The CDR3 loop reads CASGSRGLVTQPQHF.

The V gene is TRBV4-1, the J gene TRBJ2-7. The CDR3 has 11 residues. CDR1 is MGHRA, CDR2 YSYEKL, per germline. CDR3 protein: CASSQGWEQYF.

The rearrangement joins TRBV28 to TRBJ2-1; lacking DNA, the TRBD1 call made by TCRdb goes unchecked. Germline V gives CDR1 MDHEN, CDR2 SYDVKM. This CDR3 contains 16 residues. The CDR3 is CASSRPPGGSYNEQFF. Full variable domain (missing parts from reference TRBV28 and TRBJ2-1): DVKVTQSSRYLVKRTGEKVFLECVQDMDHENMFWYRQDPGLGLRLIYFSYDVKMKEKGDIPEGYSVSREKKERFSLILESASTNQTSMYLCASSRPPGGSYNEQFFGPGTRLTVL.

The J gene is TRBJ2-2, the V gene TRBV7-9; the TCRdb D gene call, TRBD1, has no DNA to confirm it. The CDR3 has 17 residues. Germline-derived CDR1 and CDR2 are SEHNR and FQNEAQ (reference sequence). CDR3 region: CASSPPRMGENTGELFF.

The chain employs TRBV27 and TRBJ2-7. Germline V gene lookup returns CDR1 MNHEY and CDR2 SMNVEV (reference sequence). CDR3 length equals 14 residues. The CDR3 sequence: CASSFGGSLYEQYF.

The chain is built from TRBV15 and TRBJ2-5; TCRdb lists TRBD1, though no DNA is available to test this call. The CDR3 length is 14 residues. Germline V gene data show CDR1 as LNHNV and CDR2 as YYDKDF (reference sequence). CDR3 sequence reads: CATSIQTGRETQYF.

The chain is built from TRBV6-4 and TRBJ2-2. The CDR3 length is 13 residues. CDR1 and CDR2 (germline): MRHNA, SNTAGT. CDR3 region: CASSDGETGELFF.

The chain is built from TRBV7-9 and TRBJ1-2; the D call from TCRdb, TRBD1, cannot be confirmed without DNA. The CDR3 loop spans 15 amino acids. The germline V gene has CDR1 SEHNR and CDR2 FQNEAQ (reference sequence). The chain's CDR3 is CASSSSMTGEDGYTF.

The chain carries TRBV19 and TRBJ1-1. This CDR3 is 13 amino acids long. The germline gives CDR1 LNHDA, CDR2 SQIVND (reference sequence). CDR3 sequence: CASSILGNTEAFF.

The chain combines TRBV28 with TRBJ1-2. The germline V gene encodes CDR1 MDHEN and CDR2 SYDVKM. The CDR3 loop spans 16 amino acids. The CDR3 spells CASSPREQPRIRGYTF.

The chain recombines TRBV6-5 with TRBJ2-3; TCRdb names TRBD2, which stays unverified in the absence of DNA. This CDR3 region has 14 residues. The V gene's germline CDR1 is MNHEY and CDR2 SVGAGI. CDR3 in amino acids: CASSYGPTTDTQYF.

The chain carries TRBV29-1 and TRBJ2-5. CDR1 SQVTM and CDR2 ANQGSEA come from the germline V gene. The CDR3 is 12 residues long. The CDR3 spells CSVEDLGETQYF.

The rearrangement uses TRBV20-1 and TRBJ2-1; checking the TCRdb D call of TRBD2 is not possible without DNA. The CDR3 runs to 13 residues. The germline CDR1 and CDR2 sequences are DFQATT and SNEGSKA (reference sequence). The CDR3 is CSASGGAEREQFF.

The chain carries TRBV6-5 and TRBJ2-6; TCRdb returns TRBD1, unconfirmable since there is no DNA. Germline-derived CDR1 and CDR2 are MNHEY and SVGAGI. The CDR3 runs 17 residues. CDR3 sequence reads: CASRPDRGSSGANVLTF.

This chain uses TRBV5-5 with TRBJ2-7; the TCRdb call, TRBD2, lacks DNA for checking. CDR1 SGHKS and CDR2 YYEKEE come from the germline V gene (reference sequence). This CDR3 region has 15 residues. This CDR3 reads CASSLWWEGPGEQYF.

V usage is TRBV4-1 and J usage is TRBJ2-1; the TCRdb call, TRBD2, lacks DNA for checking. In germline, CDR1 is MGHRA, CDR2 YSYEKL. The CDR3 is 14 residues long. CDR3 sequence reads: CASSQIGLVYEQFF.

This chain uses TRBV28 with TRBJ1-1. The V gene's germline CDR1 is MDHEN and CDR2 SYDVKM. The CDR3 runs 16 residues. This CDR3 reads CASSLLPSGMNTEAFF. Full variable domain (rest looked up from reference TRBV28 and TRBJ1-1): DVKVTQSSRYLVKRTGEKVFLECVQDMDHENMFWYRQDPGLGLRLIYFSYDVKMKEKGDIPEGYSVSREKKERFSLILESASTNQTSMYLCASSLLPSGMNTEAFFGQGTRLTVV.

The gene calls are TRBV20-1 and TRBJ2-3. Per germline, CDR1 DFQATT and CDR2 SNEGSKA (reference sequence). The CDR3 sequence is 12 residues long. The CDR3 loop reads CSAVRELDTQYF.